Below are 17 T cell receptor beta chains sequenced from a single sample in a study of OX40 agonist ivuxolimab in advanced cancers. Clones were read by immunoSEQ multiplex PCR, and TCRdb kept only the in-frame ones, dropping some. Of tens of thousands of clones listed, around 94% are singletons. The sample here was CD4+ or CD8+ T cells sorted from blood, taken in a trial of the OX40 agonist ivuxolimab. These receptors originate from an adult with an advanced solid tumor such as melanoma, head and neck, liver or kidney cancer.

The chain couples TRBV14 to TRBJ2-3; D may be TRBD1 (6 bases). The CDR3 length is 18 residues. With 1 base removed from V and 2 bases from J, the gap between germline ends came to 19 bases. The germline V gene has CDR1 SGHDN and CDR2 FVKESK. For the CDR3, the DNA is TGTGCCAGCAGCCAAGCCGTGTTTCGGCAGGGGCCCACAGATACGCAGTATTTT. Translation gives CASSQAVFRQGPTDTQYF.

The chain is built from TRBV4-1 and TRBJ2-5; perhaps TRBD2 as D (6 bases). The CDR3 runs 13 residues. The germline V gene encodes CDR1 MGHRA and CDR2 YSYEKL. Trimming cost V 1 base and J 5 bases, with 8 bases left between them. CDR3 protein: CASSQAGEETQYF. The CDR3 bases are TGCGCCAGCAGCCAAGCGGGAGAGGAGACCCAGTACTTC.

The rearrangement joins TRBV19 to TRBJ1-2; TRBD1 agrees at 9 bases. CDR3 length: 14 amino acids. Germline CDR1 and CDR2: LNHDA and SQIVND (reference sequence). Germline trimming cut 4 bases from V and 8 bases from J; bases unmatched to any gene: 8. The CDR3 DNA is TGTGCCAGTAGTAACAGGGGGCGGGTTGAAGGCTACACCTTC. Encoded protein: CASSNRGRVEGYTF.

CDR3 in DNA: TGTGCCAGCAGTTCGAATGGCGAGCAGTACTTC. This gives the protein CASSSNGEQYF. The genes are TRBV6-6 and TRBJ2-7; no firm D call. V was trimmed by 4 bases and J by 6 bases, leaving 7 bases between them. CDR1 is MNHNY, CDR2 SVGAGI, per germline (reference sequence). The CDR3 sequence is 11 residues long.

This sequence joins TRBV9 and TRBJ2-3; D perhaps matches TRBD2 (5 bases). The germline V and J ends were trimmed by 0 bases and 2 bases, with 10 bases remaining between them. The V gene's germline CDR1 is SGDLS and CDR2 YYNGEE. This CDR3 is built from 15 residues. CDR3 coding DNA: TGTGCCAGCAGCGTAGGCGGAGGCTACACAGATACGCAGTATTTT. Protein product: CASSVGGGYTDTQYF.

The V gene is TRBV6-5, the J gene TRBJ2-7, with 7 bases that match TRBD1. The CDR3 totals 14 residues. Germline V gives CDR1 MNHEY, CDR2 SVGAGI. After removal of 9 bases from V and 7 bases from J, the junction contained 15 bases not matched to a gene. CDR3 sequence (DNA): TGTGCCAGTGCTGAAGGGGGCGCCCCGGGAGAGCAGTACTTC. Translation gives CASAEGGAPGEQYF.

The chain employs TRBV18 and TRBJ2-2; tentatively, D is TRBD1 (6 bases). Germline V gene data show CDR1 as KGHSH and CDR2 as LQKENI. There are 17 residues in the CDR3. Trimming cost V 5 bases and J 3 bases, with 19 bases left between them. CDR3 residues: CASSEPPGHQYTGELFF. DNA for the CDR3: TGTGCCAGCTCAGAACCCCCGGGACATCAATACACCGGGGAGCTGTTTTTT. The full variable domain, in which reference TRBV18 and TRBJ2-2 provide the parts outside the CDR3, is NAGVMQNPRHLVRRRGQEARLRCSPMKGHSHVYWYRQLPEEGLKFMVYLQKENIIDESGMPKERFSAEFPKEGPSILRIQQVVRGDSAAYFCASSEPPGHQYTGELFFGEGSRLTVL.

This rearrangement joins TRBV6-5 to TRBJ2-7; 10 nucleotides align to TRBD2. The trim removed 6 bases at V and 2 bases at J, leaving 1 base unmatched. The germline V gene has CDR1 MNHEY and CDR2 SVGAGI. The CDR3 extends over 13 amino acids. CDR3 bases: TGTGCCAGCAGCCTAGCGGGAGCCTACGAGCAGTACTTC. Amino acids: CASSLAGAYEQYF.

The V gene is TRBV7-9, the J gene TRBJ2-5; 10 nucleotides align to TRBD1. V shed 1 base, J shed 4 bases, and the junction held 6 bases outside the gene matches. Germline values: CDR1 SEHNR, CDR2 FQNEAQ (reference sequence). This CDR3 comprises 16 residues. CDR3 sequence: CASSLVGTGVGETQYF. Here the CDR3 DNA reads TGTGCCAGCAGCTTAGTAGGGACAGGGGTCGGAGAGACCCAGTACTTC.

This clone was recorded once. This chain links TRBV7-6 with TRBJ2-2; 14 nucleotides match TRBD2. The germline gives CDR1 SGHVS, CDR2 FNYEAQ. Trimming took 5 bases from V and 6 from J; bases not matched to a gene: 8. The CDR3 has 17 amino acids. In DNA, the CDR3 is TGTGCCAGCAGCCTAGGGACTAGCGGGAGCGGGGCCGGGGAGCTGTTTTTT. Amino acids: CASSLGTSGSGAGELFF.

The J gene is TRBJ2-4, the V gene TRBV28, with D unclear. V lost 6 bases and J lost 5, with 14 bases in between. The CDR3 totals 14 residues. Germline CDR1 reads MDHEN; CDR2 reads SYDVKM. The CDR3, as DNA: TGTGCCAGCAGCCCGGCGATGGGCCAAAACATTCAGTACTTC. It codes for CASSPAMGQNIQYF.

The rearrangement links TRBV7-9 to TRBJ2-7, with 12 bases that match TRBD1. This CDR3 is built from 15 residues. In germline, CDR1 is SEHNR, CDR2 FQNEAQ (reference sequence). Trimming removed 4 bases from V and 7 bases from J; junction bases left unmatched: 8. The CDR3 nucleotides read TGTGCCAGCAGCTCCATGGGACAGGGGGCGGGAGAGCAGTACTTC. Encoded protein: CASSSMGQGAGEQYF.

The gene calls are TRBV27 and TRBJ2-3, with 9 positions matching TRBD2. The trim removed 5 bases at V and 2 bases at J, leaving 8 bases unmatched. Germline V lookup: CDR1 MNHEY, CDR2 SMNVEV (reference sequence). This CDR3 is built from 16 residues. CDR3 in DNA: TGTGCCAGCAGTGTGGTTAGCGGGAGTTTCACAGATACGCAGTATTTT. Translated: CASSVVSGSFTDTQYF.

The chain recombines TRBV5-8 with TRBJ2-7, with D maybe TRBD1 (6 bases). Trimming left V 6 bases short and J 0 bases short, with 10 bases between. This CDR3 has 13 residues. CDR1 is SGHTS, CDR2 YDEGEE, per germline. In DNA, the CDR3 is TGTGCCAGCACGAACAGGGACTCCTACGAGCAGTACTTC. Protein product: CASTNRDSYEQYF.

This chain uses TRBV6-1 with TRBJ1-6; D is possibly TRBD1 (6 bases). V shed 9 bases and J shed 7 bases, with 13 bases lying between them. The CDR3 consists of 13 residues. Germline values: CDR1 MNHNS, CDR2 SASEGT. CDR3 nucleotides: TGTGCCAGTAACCCGGACAGAAATTCACCCCTCCACTTT. Translated, it gives CASNPDRNSPLHF.

V is TRBV5-4 and J is TRBJ1-2; unclear D gene. The CDR3 is made up of 14 amino acids. Deletions cut 0 bases from V and 3 bases from J, with 9 bases between. Germline V gene sequence: CDR1 SGHNT, CDR2 YYREEE (reference sequence). The CDR3 DNA reads as TGTGCCAGCAGCTTGGAACCAGGAGACTATGGCTACACCTTC. Protein sequence: CASSLEPGDYGYTF.

The J gene is TRBJ1-1, the V gene TRBV5-6; D possibly corresponds to TRBD1 (5 bases). Looked up from germline, CDR1 is SGHDT and CDR2 is YYEEEE. V lost 4 bases and J lost 4, with 20 bases in between. This CDR3 comprises 16 residues. CDR3 sequence reads: CASSPDSMGLGTEAFF. CDR3 DNA sequence: TGTGCCAGCAGCCCTGACAGTATGGGACTTGGCACTGAAGCTTTCTTT. Variable domain in full (rest from reference TRBV5-6 and TRBJ1-1): DAGVTQSPTHLIKTRGQQVTLRCSPKSGHDTVSWYQQALGQGPQFIFQYYEEEERQRGNFPDRFSGHQFPNYSSELNVNALLLGDSALYLCASSPDSMGLGTEAFFGQGTRLTVV.